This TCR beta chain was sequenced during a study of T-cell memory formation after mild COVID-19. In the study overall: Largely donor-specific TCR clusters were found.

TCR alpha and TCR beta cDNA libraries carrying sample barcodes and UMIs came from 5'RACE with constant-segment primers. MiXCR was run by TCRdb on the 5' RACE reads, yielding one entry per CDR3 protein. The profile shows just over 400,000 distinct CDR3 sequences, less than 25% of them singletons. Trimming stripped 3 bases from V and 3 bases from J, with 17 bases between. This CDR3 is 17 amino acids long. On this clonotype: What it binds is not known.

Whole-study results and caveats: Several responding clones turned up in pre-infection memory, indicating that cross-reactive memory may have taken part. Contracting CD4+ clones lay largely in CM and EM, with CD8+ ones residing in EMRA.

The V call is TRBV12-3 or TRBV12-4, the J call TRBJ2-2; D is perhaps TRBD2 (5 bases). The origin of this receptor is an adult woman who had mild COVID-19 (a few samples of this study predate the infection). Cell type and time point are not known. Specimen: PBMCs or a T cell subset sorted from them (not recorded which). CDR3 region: CASSFSLDLADTGELFF. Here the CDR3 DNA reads TGTGCCAGCAGTTTTTCACTAGACCTGGCGGACACCGGGGAGCTGTTTTTT.